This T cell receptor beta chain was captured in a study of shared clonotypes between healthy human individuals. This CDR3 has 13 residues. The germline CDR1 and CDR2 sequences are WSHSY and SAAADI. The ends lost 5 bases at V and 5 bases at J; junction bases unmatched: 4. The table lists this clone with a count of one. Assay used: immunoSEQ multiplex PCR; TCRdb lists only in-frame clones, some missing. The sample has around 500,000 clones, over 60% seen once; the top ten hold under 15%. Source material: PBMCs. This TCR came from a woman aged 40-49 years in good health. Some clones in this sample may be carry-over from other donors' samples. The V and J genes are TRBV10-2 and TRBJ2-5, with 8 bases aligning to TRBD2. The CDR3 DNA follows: TGCGCCAGCAGTAGCGGGAGCTGGGAGACCCAGTACTTC. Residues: CASSSGSWETQYF.